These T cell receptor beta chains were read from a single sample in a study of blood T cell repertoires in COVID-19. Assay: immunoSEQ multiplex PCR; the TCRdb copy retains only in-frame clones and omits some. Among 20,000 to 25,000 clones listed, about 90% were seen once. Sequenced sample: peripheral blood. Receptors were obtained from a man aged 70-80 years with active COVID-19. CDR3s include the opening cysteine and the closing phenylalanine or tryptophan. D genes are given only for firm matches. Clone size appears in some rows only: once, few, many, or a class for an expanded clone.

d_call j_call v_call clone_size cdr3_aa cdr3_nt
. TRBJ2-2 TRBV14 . CASSQVGGSTGELFF TGTGCCAGCAGCCAAGTTGGGGGGTCCACCGGGGAGCTGTTTTTT
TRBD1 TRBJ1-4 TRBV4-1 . CASSHGYRGPNEKLFF TGCGCCAGCAGCCACGGATACAGGGGGCCGAATGAAAAACTGTTTTTT
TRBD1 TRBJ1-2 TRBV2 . CASSGQGANYGYTF TGTGCCAGCAGTGGGCAGGGGGCTAACTATGGCTACACCTTC
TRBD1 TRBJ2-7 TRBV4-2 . CASRRDRTSYEQYF TGTGCCAGCAGACGGGACAGGACCTCCTACGAGCAGTACTTC
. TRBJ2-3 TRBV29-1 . CSVEVGGVATDTQYF TGCAGCGTTGAGGTTGGCGGGGTAGCCACAGATACGCAGTATTTT
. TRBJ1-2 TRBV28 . CASSSTGRGGYGYTF TGTGCCAGCAGTTCGACGGGGAGGGGTGGCTATGGCTACACCTTC
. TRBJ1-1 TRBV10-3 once CAISESKRGAFF TGTGCCATCAGTGAGTCGAAAAGGGGAGCTTTCTTT
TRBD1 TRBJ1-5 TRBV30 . CAWSGQGAGNQPQHF TGTGCCTGGAGTGGCCAGGGGGCCGGGAATCAGCCCCAGCATTTT
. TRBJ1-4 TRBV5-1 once CASSRTSGQIEKLFF TGCGCCAGCAGCAGAACTTCGGGACAAATTGAAAAACTGTTTTTT
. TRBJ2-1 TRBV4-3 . CASSQDPAREAYNEQFF TGCGCCAGCAGCCAAGATCCGGCCAGGGAGGCCTACAATGAGCAGTTCTTC
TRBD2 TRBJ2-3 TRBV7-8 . CASSFERGSDTQYF TGTGCCAGCAGCTTTGAGCGGGGTTCAGATACGCAGTATTTT
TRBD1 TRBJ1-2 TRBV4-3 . CASSQDYNGLDRDRAYGYTF TGCGCCAGCAGCCAAGATTATAACGGCCTGGACCGGGACAGGGCTTATGGCTACACCTTC
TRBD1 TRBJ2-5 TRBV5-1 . CASNDRVRGQETQYF TGCGCCAGCAATGACAGGGTCAGGGGCCAAGAGACCCAGTACTTC
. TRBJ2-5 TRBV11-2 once CASSLDRLETETQYF TGTGCCAGCAGCTTAGATCGGCTGGAGACAGAGACCCAGTACTTC
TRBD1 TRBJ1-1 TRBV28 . CASSAPTGVRGSEAFF TGTGCCAGCAGTGCCCCGACAGGGGTTCGGGGCTCTGAAGCTTTCTTT
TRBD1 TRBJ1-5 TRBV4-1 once CASSQEDRSYQPQHF TGCGCCAGCAGCCAAGAGGACAGGAGTTATCAGCCCCAGCATTTT
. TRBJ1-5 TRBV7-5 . CVRSLSKGEANSNQPQHF TGTGTCAGAAGCTTAAGCAAAGGGGAGGCTAATAGCAATCAGCCCCAGCATTTT
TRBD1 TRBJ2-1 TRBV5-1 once CASSLALGQSYNEQFF TGCGCCAGCAGCTTGGCCCTGGGACAGTCCTACAATGAGCAGTTCTTC
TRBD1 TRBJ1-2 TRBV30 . CAWSKQGIFGYTF TGTGCCTGGAGTAAACAGGGGATTTTTGGCTACACCTTC
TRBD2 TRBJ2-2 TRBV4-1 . CASSPLGGFGELFF TGCGCCAGCAGCCCCTTGGGGGGGTTCGGGGAGCTGTTTTTT
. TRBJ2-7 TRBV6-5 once CASTSGGVGVYEQYF TGTGCCAGCACCTCAGGAGGGGTAGGTGTCTACGAGCAGTACTTC
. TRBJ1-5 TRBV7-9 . CASSLSTDNQPQHF TGTGCCAGCAGCTTATCGACAGACAATCAGCCCCAGCATTTT
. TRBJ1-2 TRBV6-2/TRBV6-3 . CASSNSDSFNYGYTF TGTGCCAGCAGCAATTCGGACAGTTTTAACTATGGCTACACCTTC
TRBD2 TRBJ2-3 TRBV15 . CATSRDTKSGGLTDTQYF TGTGCCACCAGCAGAGATACAAAGAGCGGGGGCCTGACAGATACGCAGTATTTT
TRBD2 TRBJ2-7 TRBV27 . CASSPGRSYEQYF TGTGCCAGCAGCCCCGGGAGGTCCTACGAGCAGTACTTC
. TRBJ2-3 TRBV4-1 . CASSRVGGLADSTDTQYF TGCGCCAGCAGCCGGGTCGGGGGGCTAGCGGATAGCACAGATACGCAGTATTTT
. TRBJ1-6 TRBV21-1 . CASSSGQGIGSPLHF TGTGCCAGCAGCAGCGGACAGGGGATAGGTTCACCCCTCCACTTT
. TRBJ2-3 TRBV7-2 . CASSPQGDTQYF TGTGCCAGCAGCCCACAGGGAGATACGCAGTATTTT
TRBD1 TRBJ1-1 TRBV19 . CASRKGANTEAFF TGTGCCAGTCGAAAGGGGGCGAACACTGAAGCTTTCTTT
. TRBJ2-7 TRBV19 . CASLSPESTSYEQYF TGTGCCAGCCTCTCCCCCGAATCTACCTCCTACGAGCAGTACTTC
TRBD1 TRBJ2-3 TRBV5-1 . CASGGTGGMFTDTQYF TGCGCCAGCGGAGGGACAGGGGGCATGTTTACAGATACGCAGTATTTT
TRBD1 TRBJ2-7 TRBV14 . CASSQAGTGVYEQYF TGTGCCAGCAGCCAAGCCGGGACAGGGGTGTACGAGCAGTACTTC
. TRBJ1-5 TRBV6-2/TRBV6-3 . CASSYSKAGSGHQPQHF TGTGCCAGCAGTTACTCGAAGGCAGGCAGTGGTCATCAGCCCCAGCATTTT
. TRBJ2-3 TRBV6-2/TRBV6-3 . CASSSGTDTQYF TGTGCCAGCAGTTCCGGGACAGATACGCAGTATTTT
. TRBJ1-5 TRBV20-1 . CSASKPPGNQPQHF TGCAGTGCTAGTAAGCCACCGGGCAATCAGCCCCAGCATTTT
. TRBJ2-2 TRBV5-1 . CASSLNNPNTGELFF TGCGCCAGCAGCTTGAACAACCCTAACACCGGGGAGCTGTTTTTT
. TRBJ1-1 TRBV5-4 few CASSPGRAGTEAFF TGTGCCAGCAGTCCGGGAAGAGCAGGCACTGAAGCTTTCTTT
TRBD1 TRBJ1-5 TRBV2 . CASRGLPGQSNQPQHF TGTGCCAGCAGGGGCTTACCGGGACAGAGCAATCAGCCCCAGCATTTT
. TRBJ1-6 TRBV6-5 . CASRDGRDNSPLHF TGTGCCAGCAGGGACGGGAGAGACAATTCACCCCTCCACTTT
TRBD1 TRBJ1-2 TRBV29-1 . CSVGEITGAGGYTF TGCAGCGTCGGGGAAATTACAGGGGCGGGTGGCTACACCTTC
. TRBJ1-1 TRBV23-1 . CASSQSGGLTEAFF TGCGCCAGCAGTCAATCGGGAGGGCTGACTGAAGCTTTCTTT
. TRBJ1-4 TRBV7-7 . CASSLGRGLYEKLFF TGTGCCAGCAGCCTCGGGAGGGGATTGTATGAAAAACTGTTTTTT
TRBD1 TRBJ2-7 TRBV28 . CASKDRALSYEQYF TGTGCCAGCAAGGACAGGGCCCTCTCCTACGAGCAGTACTTC
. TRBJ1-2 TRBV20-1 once CSALGVGYTF TGCAGTGCTCTCGGGGTGGGCTACACCTTC
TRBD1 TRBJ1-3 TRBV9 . CASSRRQGTSGNTIYF TGTGCCAGCAGCCGGCGACAGGGGACCTCTGGAAACACCATATATTTT
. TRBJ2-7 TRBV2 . CASSEERGISYEQYF TGTGCCAGCAGCGAAGAAAGGGGTATCTCCTACGAGCAGTACTTC
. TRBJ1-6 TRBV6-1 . CASSEASLAGWNSPLHF TGTGCCAGCAGTGAAGCCTCCCTGGCAGGGTGGAATTCACCCCTCCACTTT
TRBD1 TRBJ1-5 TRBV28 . CASTAADRASNQPQHF TGTGCCAGCACGGCTGCCGACAGGGCTTCCAATCAGCCCCAGCATTTT
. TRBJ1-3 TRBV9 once CASSAGVVSSGNTIYF TGTGCCAGCAGTGCGGGGGTAGTAAGCTCTGGAAACACCATATATTTT
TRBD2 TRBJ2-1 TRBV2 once CASSVASGKYNEQFF TGTGCCAGCAGCGTAGCTAGCGGAAAGTACAATGAGCAGTTCTTC
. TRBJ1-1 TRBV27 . CASSYRERDTEAFF TGTGCCAGCAGTTACAGGGAGAGGGACACTGAAGCTTTCTTT
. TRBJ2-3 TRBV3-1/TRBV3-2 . CASRSSTGDTQYF TGTGCCAGCAGAAGTTCTACCGGGGATACGCAGTATTTT
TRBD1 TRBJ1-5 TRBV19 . CASSNTGVNQPQHF TGTGCCAGTAGTAACACAGGGGTCAATCAGCCCCAGCATTTT
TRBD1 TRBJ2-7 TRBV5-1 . CASSPGTGVSYEQYF TGCGCCAGCAGCCCCGGGACAGGGGTCTCCTACGAGCAGTACTTC
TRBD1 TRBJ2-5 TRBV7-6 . CASSLLPQGAQETQYF TGTGCCAGCAGCTTACTACCCCAGGGGGCCCAGGAGACCCAGTACTTC
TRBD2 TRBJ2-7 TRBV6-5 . CASSYVSGSTYEQYF TGTGCCAGCAGTTACGTTAGCGGGTCAACCTACGAGCAGTACTTC
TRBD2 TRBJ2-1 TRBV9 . CASSGSGANNEQFF TGTGCCAGCAGCGGTAGCGGGGCTAACAATGAGCAGTTCTTC
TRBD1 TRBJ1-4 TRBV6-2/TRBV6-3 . CASSPGPGQGDEKLFF TGTGCCAGCAGCCCTGGACCGGGACAGGGGGATGAAAAACTGTTTTTT
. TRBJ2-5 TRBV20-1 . CSASYQGQETQYF TGCAGTGCTAGTTACCAGGGCCAAGAGACCCAGTACTTC